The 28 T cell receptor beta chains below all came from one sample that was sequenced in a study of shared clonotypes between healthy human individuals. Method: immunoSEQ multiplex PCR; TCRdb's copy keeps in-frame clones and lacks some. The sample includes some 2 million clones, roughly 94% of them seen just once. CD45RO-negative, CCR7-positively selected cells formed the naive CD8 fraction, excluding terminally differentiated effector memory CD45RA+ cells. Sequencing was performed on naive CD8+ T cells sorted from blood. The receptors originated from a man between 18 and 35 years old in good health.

CDR3 sequence (DNA): TGTGCCAGCAGTCGAGACTGGCCCAACACAGATACGCAGTATTTT. It is translated as CASSRDWPNTDTQYF. The J gene is TRBJ2-3, the V gene TRBV27; D ambiguous. The CDR3 covers 15 residues. V shed 5 bases and J shed 2 bases, with 14 bases lying between them. CDR1 is MNHEY, CDR2 SMNVEV, per germline (reference sequence).

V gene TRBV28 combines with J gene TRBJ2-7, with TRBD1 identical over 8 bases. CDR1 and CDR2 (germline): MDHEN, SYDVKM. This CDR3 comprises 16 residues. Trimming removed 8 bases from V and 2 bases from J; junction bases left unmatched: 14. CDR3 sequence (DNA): TGTGCCAGCGCCACCCTTTCCGGGACAGGTCCCTACGAGCAGTACTTC. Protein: CASATLSGTGPYEQYF.

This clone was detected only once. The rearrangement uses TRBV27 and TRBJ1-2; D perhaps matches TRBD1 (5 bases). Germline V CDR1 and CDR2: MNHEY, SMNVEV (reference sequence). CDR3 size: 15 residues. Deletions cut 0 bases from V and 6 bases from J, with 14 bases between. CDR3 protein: CASSLSIKGGDGYTF. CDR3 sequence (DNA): TGTGCCAGCAGTTTATCGATAAAGGGAGGGGATGGCTACACCTTC.

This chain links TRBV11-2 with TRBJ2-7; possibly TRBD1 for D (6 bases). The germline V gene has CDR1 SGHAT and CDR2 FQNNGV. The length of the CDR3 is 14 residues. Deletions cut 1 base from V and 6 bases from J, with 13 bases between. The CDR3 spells CASSLGQGPGEQYF. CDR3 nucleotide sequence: TGTGCCAGCAGCTTAGGCCAGGGGCCCGGCGAGCAGTACTTC.

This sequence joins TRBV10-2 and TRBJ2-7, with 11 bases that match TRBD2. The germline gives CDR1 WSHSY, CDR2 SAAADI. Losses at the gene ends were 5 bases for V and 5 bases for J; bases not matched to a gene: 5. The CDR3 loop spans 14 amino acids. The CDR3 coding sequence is TGCGCCAGCAGTATAGTAGCGGGAGGGGACGAGCAGTACTTC. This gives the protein CASSIVAGGDEQYF.

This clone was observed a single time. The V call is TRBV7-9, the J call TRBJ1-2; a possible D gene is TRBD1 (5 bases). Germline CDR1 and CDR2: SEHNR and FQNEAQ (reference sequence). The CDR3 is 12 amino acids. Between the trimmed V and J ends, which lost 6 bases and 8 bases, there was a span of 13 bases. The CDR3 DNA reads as TGTGCCAGCAGTATGGGACCGTCCGGCTACACCTTC. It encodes CASSMGPSGYTF.

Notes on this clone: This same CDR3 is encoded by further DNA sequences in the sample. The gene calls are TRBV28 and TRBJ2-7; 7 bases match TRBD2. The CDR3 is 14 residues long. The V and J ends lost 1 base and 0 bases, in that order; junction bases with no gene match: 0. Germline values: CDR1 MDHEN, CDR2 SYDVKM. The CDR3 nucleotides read TGTGCCAGCAGTTTATTAGCGGGCTCCTACGAGCAGTACTTC. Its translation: CASSLLAGSYEQYF. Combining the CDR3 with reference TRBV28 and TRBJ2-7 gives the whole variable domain DVKVTQSSRYLVKRTGEKVFLECVQDMDHENMFWYRQDPGLGLRLIYFSYDVKMKEKGDIPEGYSVSREKKERFSLILESASTNQTSMYLCASSLLAGSYEQYFGPGTRLTVT.

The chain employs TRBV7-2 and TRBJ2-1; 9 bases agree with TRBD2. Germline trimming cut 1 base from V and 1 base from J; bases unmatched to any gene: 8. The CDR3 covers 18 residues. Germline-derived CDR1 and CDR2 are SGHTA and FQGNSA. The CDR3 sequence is CASSLVRLAGVSYNEQFF. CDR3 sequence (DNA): TGTGCCAGCAGCTTAGTGAGGTTAGCGGGAGTGTCCTACAATGAGCAGTTCTTC.

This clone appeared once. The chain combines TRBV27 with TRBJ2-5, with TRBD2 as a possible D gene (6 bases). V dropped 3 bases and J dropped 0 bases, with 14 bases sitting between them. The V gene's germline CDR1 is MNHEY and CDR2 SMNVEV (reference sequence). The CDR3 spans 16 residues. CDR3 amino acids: CASSFVAGLHQETQYF. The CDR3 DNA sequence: TGTGCCAGCAGTTTTGTCGCGGGGCTTCACCAAGAGACCCAGTACTTC.

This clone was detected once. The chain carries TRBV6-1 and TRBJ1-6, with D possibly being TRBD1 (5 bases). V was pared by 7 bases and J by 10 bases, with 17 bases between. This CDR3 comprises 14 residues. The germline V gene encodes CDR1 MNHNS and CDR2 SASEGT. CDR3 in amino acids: CASTNGRVGSPLHF. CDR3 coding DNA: TGTGCCAGCACGAACGGCAGGGTAGGATCACCCCTCCACTTT.

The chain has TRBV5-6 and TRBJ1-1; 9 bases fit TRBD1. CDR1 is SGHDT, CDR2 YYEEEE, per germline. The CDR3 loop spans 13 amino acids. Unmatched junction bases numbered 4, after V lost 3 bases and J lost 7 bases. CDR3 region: CASSWGTGIEAFF. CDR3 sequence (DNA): TGTGCCAGCAGCTGGGGGACAGGGATTGAAGCTTTCTTT.

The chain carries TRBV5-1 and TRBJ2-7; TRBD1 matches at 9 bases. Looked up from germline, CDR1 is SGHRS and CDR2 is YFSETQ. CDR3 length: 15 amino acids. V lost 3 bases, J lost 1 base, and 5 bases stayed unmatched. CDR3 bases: TGCGCCAGCAGCTCTCCCGGGACAGGGTCCTACGAGCAGTACTTC. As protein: CASSSPGTGSYEQYF.

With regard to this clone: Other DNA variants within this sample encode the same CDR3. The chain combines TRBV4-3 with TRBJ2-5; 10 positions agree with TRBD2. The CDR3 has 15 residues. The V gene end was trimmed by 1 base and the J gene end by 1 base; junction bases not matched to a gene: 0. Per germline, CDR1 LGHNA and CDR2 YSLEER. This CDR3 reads CASSQGTSGQETQYF. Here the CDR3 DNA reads TGCGCCAGCAGCCAAGGGACTAGCGGCCAAGAGACCCAGTACTTC.

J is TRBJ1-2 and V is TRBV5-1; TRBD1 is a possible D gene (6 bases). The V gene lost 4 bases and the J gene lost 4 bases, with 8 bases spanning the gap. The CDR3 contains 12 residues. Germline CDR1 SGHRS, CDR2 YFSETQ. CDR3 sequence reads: CASSEDSYGYTF. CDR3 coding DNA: TGCGCCAGCAGCGAGGACAGCTATGGCTACACCTTC.

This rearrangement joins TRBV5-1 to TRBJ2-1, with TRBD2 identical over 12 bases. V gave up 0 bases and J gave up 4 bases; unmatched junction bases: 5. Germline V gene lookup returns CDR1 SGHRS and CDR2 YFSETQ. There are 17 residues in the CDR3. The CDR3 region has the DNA TGCGCCAGCAGCTTGGCCCCCCTAGCGGGGGGGTACAATGAGCAGTTCTTC. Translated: CASSLAPLAGGYNEQFF. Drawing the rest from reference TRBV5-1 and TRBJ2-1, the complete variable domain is KAGVTQTPRYLIKTRGQQVTLSCSPISGHRSVSWYQQTPGQGLQFLFEYFSETQRNKGNFPGRFSGRQFSNSRSEMNVSTLELGDSALYLCASSLAPLAGGYNEQFFGPGTRLTVL.

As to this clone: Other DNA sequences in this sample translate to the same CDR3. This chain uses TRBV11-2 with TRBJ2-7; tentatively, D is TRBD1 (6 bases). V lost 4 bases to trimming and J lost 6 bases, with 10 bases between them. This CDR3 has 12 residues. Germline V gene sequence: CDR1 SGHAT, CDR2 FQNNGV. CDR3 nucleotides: TGTGCCAGCAGCTCCGCAGGGGCCGAGCAGTACTTC. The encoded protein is CASSSAGAEQYF.

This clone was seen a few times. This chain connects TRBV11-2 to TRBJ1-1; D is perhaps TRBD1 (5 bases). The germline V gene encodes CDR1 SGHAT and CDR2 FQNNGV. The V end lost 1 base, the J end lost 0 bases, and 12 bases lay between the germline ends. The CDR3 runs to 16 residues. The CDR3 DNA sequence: TGTGCCAGCAGCTTAGGATTCCGGGGGTTGAACACTGAAGCTTTCTTT. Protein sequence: CASSLGFRGLNTEAFF.

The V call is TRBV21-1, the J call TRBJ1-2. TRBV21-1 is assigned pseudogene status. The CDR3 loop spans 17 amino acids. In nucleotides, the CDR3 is TGTGCCAGCAGCAAGATTTTGGGGGGCGGCTCGAACTATGGCTACACCTTC. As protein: CASSKILGGGSNYGYTF.

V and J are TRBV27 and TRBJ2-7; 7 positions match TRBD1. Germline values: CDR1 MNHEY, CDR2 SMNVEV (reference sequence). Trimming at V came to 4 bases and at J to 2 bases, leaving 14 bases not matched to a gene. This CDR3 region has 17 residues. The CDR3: CASSSQGVTGITYEQYF. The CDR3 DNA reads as TGTGCCAGCAGTTCCCAAGGAGTGACAGGGATAACCTACGAGCAGTACTTC.

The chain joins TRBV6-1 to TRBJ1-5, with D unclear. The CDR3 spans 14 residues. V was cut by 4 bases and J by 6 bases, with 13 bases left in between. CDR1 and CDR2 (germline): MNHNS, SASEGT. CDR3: CASSAHGIVQPQHF. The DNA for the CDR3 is TGTGCCAGCAGTGCCCATGGTATAGTTCAGCCCCAGCATTTT.

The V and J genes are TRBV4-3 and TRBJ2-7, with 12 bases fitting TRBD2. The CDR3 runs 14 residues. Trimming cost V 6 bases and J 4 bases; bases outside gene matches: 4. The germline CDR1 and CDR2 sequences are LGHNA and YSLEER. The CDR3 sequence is CASSATSGSYEQYF. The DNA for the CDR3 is TGCGCCAGCAGTGCGACTAGCGGGAGTTACGAGCAGTACTTC.

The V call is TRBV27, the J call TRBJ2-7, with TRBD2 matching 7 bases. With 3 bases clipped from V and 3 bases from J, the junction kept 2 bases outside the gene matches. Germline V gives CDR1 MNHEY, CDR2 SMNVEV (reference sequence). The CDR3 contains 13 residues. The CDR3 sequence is CASSFKRDYEQYF. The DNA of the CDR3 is TGTGCCAGCAGTTTTAAGCGGGACTACGAGCAGTACTTC.

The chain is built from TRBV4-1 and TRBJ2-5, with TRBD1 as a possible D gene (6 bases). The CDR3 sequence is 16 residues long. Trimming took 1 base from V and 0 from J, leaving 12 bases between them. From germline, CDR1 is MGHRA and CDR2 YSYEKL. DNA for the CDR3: TGCGCCAGCAGCCAAGCCAGCGGACAGTACCAAGAGACCCAGTACTTC. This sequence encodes CASSQASGQYQETQYF.

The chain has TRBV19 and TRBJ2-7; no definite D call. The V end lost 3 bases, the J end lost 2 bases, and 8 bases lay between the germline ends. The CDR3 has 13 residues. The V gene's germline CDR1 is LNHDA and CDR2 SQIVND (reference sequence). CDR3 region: CASSIYYTYEQYF. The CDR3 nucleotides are TGTGCCAGTAGTATTTACTATACCTACGAGCAGTACTTC.

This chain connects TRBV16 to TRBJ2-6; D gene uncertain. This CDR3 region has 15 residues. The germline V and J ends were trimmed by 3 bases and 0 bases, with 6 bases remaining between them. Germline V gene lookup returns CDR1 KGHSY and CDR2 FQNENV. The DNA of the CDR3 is TGTGCCAGCAGCCATATGGGCTCTGGGGCCAACGTCCTGACTTTC. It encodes CASSHMGSGANVLTF.

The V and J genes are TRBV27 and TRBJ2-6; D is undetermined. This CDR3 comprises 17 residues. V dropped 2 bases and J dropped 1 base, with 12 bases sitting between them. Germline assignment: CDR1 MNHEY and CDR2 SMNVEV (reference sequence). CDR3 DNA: TGTGCCAGCAGTTTACCCTCATTCTATTCTGGGGCCAACGTCCTGACTTTC. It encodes CASSLPSFYSGANVLTF.

CDR3 sequence reads: CASSLGSTNEQFF. CDR3 DNA: TGTGCCAGCAGCTTAGGGTCTACAAATGAGCAGTTCTTC. The chain has TRBV11-2 and TRBJ2-1, with D hard to call. This CDR3 has 13 amino acids. The V gene lost 1 base and the J gene lost 7 bases, with 8 bases spanning the gap. The V gene's germline CDR1 is SGHAT and CDR2 FQNNGV.

The CDR3 nucleotides are TGTGCCAGTAGCATCTTGTGGGACGCCCGGACCGAGCAGTACTTC. Its protein product is CASSILWDARTEQYF. The rearrangement uses TRBV19 and TRBJ2-7; D possibly uses TRBD1 or TRBD2 (5 bases each). The CDR3 is 15 amino acids. The V gene lost 6 bases and the J gene lost 6 bases, with 21 bases spanning the gap. Germline lookup yields CDR1 LNHDA and CDR2 SQIVND (reference sequence).